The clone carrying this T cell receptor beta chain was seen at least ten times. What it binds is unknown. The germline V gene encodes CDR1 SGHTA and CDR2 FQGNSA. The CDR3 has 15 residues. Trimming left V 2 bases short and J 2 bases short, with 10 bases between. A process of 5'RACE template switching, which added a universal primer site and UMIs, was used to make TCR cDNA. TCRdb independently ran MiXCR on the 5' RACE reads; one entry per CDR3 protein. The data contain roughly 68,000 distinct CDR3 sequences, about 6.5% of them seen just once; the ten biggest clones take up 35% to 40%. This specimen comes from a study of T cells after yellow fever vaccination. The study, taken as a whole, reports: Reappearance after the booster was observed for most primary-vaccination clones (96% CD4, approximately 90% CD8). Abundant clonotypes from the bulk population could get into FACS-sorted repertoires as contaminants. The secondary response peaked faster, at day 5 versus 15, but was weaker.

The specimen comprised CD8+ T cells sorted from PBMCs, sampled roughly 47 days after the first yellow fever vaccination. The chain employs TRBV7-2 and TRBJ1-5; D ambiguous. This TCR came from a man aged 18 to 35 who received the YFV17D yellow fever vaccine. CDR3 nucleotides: TGTGCCAGCAGCTTAAGGCGGACGGGCAATCAGCCCCAGCATTTT. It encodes CASSLRRTGNQPQHF.